This T cell receptor beta chain was obtained from a study of T-cell reconstitution after alpha-beta-depleted transplantation in children. A few counts support this clonotype. A library of TCRbeta sequences, prepared with unique molecular identifiers, was generated. TCRdb redid the calling of the PCR reads with MiXCR, one entry per CDR3 protein. The sample yields about 980,000 distinct CDR3 sequences, about 30% seen once. This receptor was taken from a boy younger than two who had a stem cell transplant for SCID, so the T cells may come from the graft donor. The input for sequencing was PBMCs, mostly from graft donor cells, taken 360 days after TCRalphabeta/CD19-depleted stem cell transplant.

The CDR3 reads CASLTSGDTGELFF. The CDR3 DNA is TGTGCCAGCTTGACTAGCGGGGACACCGGGGAGCTGTTTTTT. The chain recombines TRBV6-1 with TRBJ2-2; 11 nucleotides align to TRBD2. The CDR3 is 14 residues long. V was clipped by 8 bases and J by 3 bases; unmatched bases: 2. Germline V CDR1 and CDR2: MNHNS, SASEGT.